The next 27 T cell receptor beta chains were all read from a single sample in a study of T cells in Graves' hyperthyroidism and ophthalmopathy. RNA transcripts gave rise to amplified TCR beta CDR3 regions. TCR CDR3 underwent first-round RT-PCR with the HTBI primer set. TCRdb re-called the multiplex PCR reads through MiXCR, storing one row per CDR3 protein. The table lists over 400,000 distinct CDR3 sequences, over 12% of them singletons. Sequences were obtained from blood. The receptors come from a man aged 18 to 35 with Graves' ophthalmopathy.

This clonotype was detected many times. V and J are TRBV3-1 and TRBJ1-6, with a weak D call TRBD1 (5 bases). This CDR3 contains 17 residues. Germline V lookup: CDR1 LGHDT, CDR2 YNNKEL (reference sequence). The V end lost 0 bases, the J end lost 9 bases, and 18 bases lay between the germline ends. In nucleotides, the CDR3 is TGTGCCAGCAGCCAAGAGTCGCGGGACCGCCGGTCTTCACCCCTCCACTTT. Protein product: CASSQESRDRRSSPLHF.

The sample holds many counts of this clonotype. The rearrangement uses TRBV2 and TRBJ2-5; TRBD2 aligns across 9 bases. The length of the CDR3 is 15 residues. V was pared by 6 bases and J by 4 bases, with 9 bases of the junction left unmatched. Germline CDR1 reads SNHLY; CDR2 reads FYNNEI. CDR3 residues: CASRMGGTSRETQYF. DNA of the CDR3: TGTGCCAGCAGGATGGGGGGGACTAGCAGAGAGACCCAGTACTTC.

The gene calls are TRBV4-1 and TRBJ1-3; D uncertain. The CDR3 covers 15 residues. With 2 bases removed from V and 2 bases from J, the gap between germline ends came to 10 bases. Germline V gene sequence: CDR1 MGHRA, CDR2 YSYEKL. The CDR3 here is CASSQSSSPGNTIYF. The CDR3, as DNA: TGCGCCAGCAGCCAATCAAGCAGCCCTGGAAACACCATATATTTT.

This clonotype was counted between two and nine times. The V and J genes are TRBV6-1 and TRBJ1-4; 7 bases match TRBD1. Trimming at V came to 7 bases and at J to 3 bases, leaving 5 bases not matched to a gene. The germline V gene encodes CDR1 MNHNS and CDR2 SASEGT. The CDR3 runs 14 residues. The CDR3, as DNA: TGTGCCAGCAACTGGGACAGATCTAATGAAAAACTGTTTTTT. This encodes CASNWDRSNEKLFF.

A few counts support this clonotype. The chain employs TRBV7-8 and TRBJ1-6; D gene ambiguous. CDR1 and CDR2 (germline): SGHVS, FQNEAQ. This CDR3 contains 16 residues. With 1 base removed from V and 4 bases from J, the gap between germline ends came to 11 bases. This CDR3 reads CASSLGAGDYNSPLHF. CDR3 nucleotide sequence: TGTGCCAGCAGCTTAGGGGCCGGGGATTATAATTCACCCCTCCACTTT.

This clonotype came up many times. This rearrangement joins TRBV20-1 to TRBJ2-3; TRBD2 matches at 7 bases. V was pared by 2 bases and J by 4 bases, with 15 bases of the junction left unmatched. This CDR3 has 17 residues. CDR1 DFQATT and CDR2 SNEGSKA come from the germline V gene (reference sequence). In nucleotides, the CDR3 is TGCAGTGCTAGAACCTTCGAGTGGCGGGAGACCCCAGATACGCAGTATTTT. This translates into CSARTFEWRETPDTQYF.

There are a few counts of this clonotype. Just one base apart from a much larger clone, this may be a read error. V gene TRBV24-1 combines with J gene TRBJ2-1, with 10 bases identical to TRBD2. V gave up 4 bases and J gave up 12 bases; unmatched junction bases: 8. CDR3 length: 14 amino acids. CDR1 is KGHDR and CDR2 is SFDVKD in the germline V gene. The CDR3 nucleotides are TGTGCCACCAGTGACGCTAGCGGGAGTGATGGGCAGTTCTTC. Translation: CATSDASGSDGQFF.

This clonotype was recorded many times. The CDR3 DNA reads TGTGCCACCAGTGATAGGGGCACTGAGCAGTTCTTC. This encodes CATSDRGTEQFF. The chain recombines TRBV24-1 with TRBJ2-1; D may be TRBD1 (5 bases). Germline values: CDR1 KGHDR, CDR2 SFDVKD. This CDR3 is 12 amino acids long. V was shortened by 3 bases and J by 9 bases, with 8 bases between the two germline ends.

The CDR3: CASSGWDRDYETQYF. The CDR3, as DNA: TGTGCCAGCAGTGGTTGGGACAGAGACTATGAGACCCAGTACTTC. The V gene is TRBV25-1, the J gene TRBJ2-5; TRBD1 agrees at 7 bases. This CDR3 has 15 amino acids. V shed 4 bases, J shed 5 bases, and the junction held 10 bases outside the gene matches. Germline-derived CDR1 and CDR2 are MGHDK and SYGVNS. The full variable domain, completed using reference TRBV25-1 and TRBJ2-5, is EADIYQTPRYLVIGTGKKITLECSQTMGHDKMYWYQQDPGMELHLIHYSYGVNSTEKGDLSSESTVSRIRTEHFPLTLESARPSHTSQYLCASSGWDRDYETQYFGPGTRLLVL.

As regards this clonotype: A much larger clone differs by one base, so this may be a read error. The chain is built from TRBV27 and TRBJ2-1, with D tentatively TRBD1 (5 bases). CDR3 length: 13 residues. V lost 6 bases and J lost 4, with 10 bases in between. In germline, CDR1 is MNHEY, CDR2 SMNVEV (reference sequence). CDR3 residues: CASSVTVYNEQFF. The CDR3 bases are TGTGCCAGCAGCGTGACAGTTTACAATGAGCAGTTCTTC.

This clonotype was detected a few times. V gene TRBV11-2 combines with J gene TRBJ1-2; D gene unclear. The length of the CDR3 is 11 residues. Germline V gene sequence: CDR1 SGHAT, CDR2 FQNNGV. V shed 4 bases and J shed 14 bases, with 14 bases lying between them. The CDR3: CASSSYLDQTF. The CDR3 DNA sequence: TGTGCCAGCAGCTCCTATTTGGACCAGACCTTC.

Of note for this clonotype: One base away lies a much larger clone, so this may be a sequencing read error. This chain uses TRBV3-1 with TRBJ2-2; 9 bases match TRBD2. The CDR3 has 17 residues. CDR1 is LGHDT, CDR2 YNNKEL, per germline (reference sequence). CDR3 region: CASGHASGALNTGELFF. Written as DNA, the CDR3 is TGTGCCAGCGGCCATGCTAGCGGGGCTCTGAACACCGGGGAGCTGTTTTTT.

The rearrangement uses TRBV2 and TRBJ1-3; D gene unclear. The V gene's germline CDR1 is SNHLY and CDR2 FYNNEI. Trimming stripped 4 bases from V and 9 bases from J, with 13 bases between. CDR3 size: 13 residues. CDR3: CASSGVPTGTIYF. The CDR3, as DNA: TGTGCCAGCAGTGGGGTGCCCACTGGCACCATATATTTT.

V gene TRBV3-1 combines with J gene TRBJ2-3, with 13 bases aligning to TRBD2. The CDR3 totals 16 residues. CDR1 is LGHDT and CDR2 is YNNKEL in the germline V gene (reference sequence). V lost 6 bases to trimming and J lost 4 bases; unmatched junction nucleotides: 7. CDR3 loop: CASRSTSGGDADTQYF. CDR3 in DNA: TGTGCCAGCAGGTCAACTAGCGGGGGGGACGCAGATACGCAGTATTTT.

The genes are TRBV27 and TRBJ2-3, with a weak D call TRBD2 (7 bases). The length of the CDR3 is 15 residues. Trimming removed 2 bases from V and 5 bases from J, with 14 bases in between. CDR1 is MNHEY and CDR2 is SMNVEV in the germline V gene (reference sequence). CDR3 sequence (DNA): TGTGCCAGCAGTTTAGGAGGGGGGGCGGTAGATACGCAGTATTTT. Protein: CASSLGGGAVDTQYF.

This clonotype was recorded many times. V gene TRBV7-6 combines with J gene TRBJ2-7, with TRBD1 matching over 8 bases. Trimming took 5 bases from V and 5 from J; bases not matched to a gene: 8. Germline values: CDR1 SGHVS, CDR2 FNYEAQ. The CDR3 has 14 residues. CDR3 in amino acids: CASSPGQGTHEQYF. CDR3 in DNA: TGTGCCAGCAGCCCCGGACAGGGAACCCACGAGCAGTACTTC.

The V gene is TRBV29-1, the J gene TRBJ2-1, with 7 bases fitting TRBD2. The V segment lost 8 bases and the J segment 15 bases; nucleotides outside the gene matches: 10. Germline V gene data show CDR1 as SQVTM and CDR2 as ANQGSEA. This CDR3 has 10 amino acids. The CDR3, as DNA: TGCAGCCTCTACAAGGGACTACGGTTCTTC. The encoded protein is CSLYKGLRFF.

This clonotype was recorded many times. This chain links TRBV7-9 with TRBJ1-1, with a tentative D call TRBD1 (6 bases). Per germline, CDR1 SEHNR and CDR2 FQNEAQ (reference sequence). Trimming left V 3 bases short and J 3 bases short, with 11 bases between. CDR3 length equals 14 residues. This chain's CDR3 is CASSFWGRDTEAFF. For the CDR3, the DNA is TGTGCCAGCAGCTTTTGGGGGCGAGACACTGAAGCTTTCTTT.

This clonotype was seen repeatedly, ten times or more. The chain links TRBV29-1 to TRBJ2-1; unclear D gene. Trimming took 7 bases from V and 2 from J, leaving 3 bases between them. This CDR3 has 10 amino acids. Germline V gives CDR1 SQVTM, CDR2 ANQGSEA. The CDR3 reads CSGTYNEQFF. The CDR3 DNA is TGCAGCGGAACCTACAATGAGCAGTTCTTC.

In its sample, this clonotype was seen a few times. CDR3 sequence: CASSPREGGGDQPQHF. In DNA, the CDR3 is TGTGCCAGCTCACCACGAGAGGGTGGGGGGGATCAGCCCCAGCATTTT. The chain links TRBV18 to TRBJ1-5; D may be TRBD1 (5 bases). Between the trimmed V and J ends, which lost 1 base and 5 bases, there was a span of 15 bases. The CDR3 sequence is 16 residues long. Germline CDR1 is KGHSH and CDR2 is LQKENI.

There are a few counts of this clonotype. This chain connects TRBV6-5 to TRBJ1-3, with a weak D call TRBD1 (5 bases). The V gene's germline CDR1 is MNHEY and CDR2 SVGAGI. Trimming took off 0 bases at V and 1 base at J, with 7 bases between the two ends. This CDR3 spans 15 amino acids. The chain's CDR3 is CASSYSEGSGNTIYF. DNA of the CDR3: TGTGCCAGCAGTTACTCTGAGGGGTCTGGAAACACCATATATTTT.

This clonotype was seen repeatedly, ten times or more. The J gene is TRBJ1-5, the V gene TRBV6-1; D not resolved. Germline-derived CDR1 and CDR2 are MNHNS and SASEGT. This CDR3 comprises 14 residues. The ends were cut back, 6 bases at V and 2 bases at J, with 11 bases in the middle. The CDR3 reads CASRLDRRNQPQHF. CDR3 DNA: TGTGCCAGCAGGTTGGACCGCCGCAATCAGCCCCAGCATTTT.

This clonotype was counted a few times. V is TRBV19 and J is TRBJ2-7, with D perhaps matching TRBD1 or TRBD2 (6 bases each). CDR1 is LNHDA and CDR2 is SQIVND in the germline V gene (reference sequence). This CDR3 is 13 amino acids long. V lost 4 bases and J 5 bases, leaving 12 bases between the germline ends. CDR3 in amino acids: CASSSAGEDEQYF. The CDR3, as DNA: TGTGCCAGTAGTAGTGCAGGGGAGGACGAGCAGTACTTC.

In this sample, this clonotype turned up many times. The chain couples TRBV2 to TRBJ1-2, with 9 bases matching TRBD1. The germline V gene encodes CDR1 SNHLY and CDR2 FYNNEI. V shed 1 base, J shed 2 bases, and the junction held 2 bases outside the gene matches. The CDR3 has 15 amino acids. The CDR3 DNA reads as TGTGCCAGCAGTGAAGGGACAGGGGAGAACTATGGCTACACCTTC. This encodes CASSEGTGENYGYTF.

This clonotype was counted at least ten times. This sequence joins TRBV7-8 and TRBJ1-4; 12 positions agree with TRBD1. This CDR3 is 15 amino acids long. V gave up 4 bases and J gave up 8 bases; unmatched junction bases: 5. Germline assignment: CDR1 SGHVS and CDR2 FQNEAQ. The CDR3 DNA is TGTGCCAGCAGCTGGGGACAGGGGGCACGAGAAAAACTGTTTTTT. This gives the protein CASSWGQGAREKLFF.

The chain links TRBV12-3 or TRBV12-4 to TRBJ2-7; tentative D call: TRBD2 (7 bases). This CDR3 is 15 amino acids long. The V gene lost 7 bases and the J gene lost 4 bases, with 20 bases spanning the gap. For the CDR3, the DNA is TGTGCCAGCACCCCTGGCCGGGGGGCGCGTTACGAGCAGTACTTC. It is translated as CASTPGRGARYEQYF.

V gene TRBV3-1 combines with J gene TRBJ2-5; TRBD2 aligns across 8 bases. This CDR3 contains 16 residues. V gave up 3 bases and J gave up 4 bases; unmatched junction bases: 10. CDR1 and CDR2 (germline): LGHDT, YNNKEL (reference sequence). This CDR3 is CASSQLLAVGGETQYF. The CDR3, as DNA: TGTGCCAGCAGCCAGCTACTAGCGGTTGGGGGAGAGACCCAGTACTTC.